This TCR beta chain derives from a study of T cell repertoires in cytomegalovirus infection. Study-wide context: Public TCR beta signatures marked donors with CMV infection and the matching HLA.

Points from the study as a whole: Predominance within the ex vivo response was attributable to HLA-C-restricted CMV-specific TCR beta clonotypes. Cumulative frequency (of public TCR beta family members) identified carriers of CMV plus the relevant HLA.

The sample holds many counts of this clonotype. Its antigen is unknown. TCRdb reanalysed the reads using MiXCR and keeps one entry per CDR3 protein. The table lists about 140,000 distinct CDR3 sequences, 5.5% to 8% of them singletons. The TCR was taken from a human donor in good health (CMV status not recorded). Some clones in this sample may be carry-over from other donors' samples. Sequenced: PBMCs.

CDR3 DNA sequence: TGCGCCACCTACCAGTGGGGGGCTGCGCTCGGCTACACCTTC. This gives the protein CATYQWGAALGYTF. The chain carries TRBV10-2 and TRBJ1-2; D is perhaps TRBD1 (6 bases). CDR3 length equals 14 residues. With 10 bases removed from V and 8 bases from J, the gap between germline ends came to 23 bases. Germline assignment: CDR1 WSHSY and CDR2 SAAADI.